This T cell receptor beta chain was identified during a study of cytomegalovirus exposure and HLA in healthy donors. Whole-study findings and limits: Researchers counted roughly 160 TCR beta chains as cytomegalovirus-associated.

The CDR3 extends over 14 amino acids. The germline CDR1 and CDR2 sequences are WSHSY and SAAADI. V lost 6 bases and J 2 bases, leaving 11 bases between the germline ends. In the PCR, 60 Vbeta and 13 Jbeta primers were used. Some clones are missing from TCRdb's copy, which holds only in-frame ones; the method was immunoSEQ multiplex PCR. The profile covers 130,000 to 150,000 clones, with about 80% appearing a single time and under 10% taken by the ten largest. To note about this clone: Its target is not known.

The chain couples TRBV10-2 to TRBJ1-3; D ambiguous. This clonotype originated in a woman aged 55-75 years in good health and CMV-seropositive. Specimen: PBMCs. The CDR3 loop is CASSGVPPGNTIYF. The CDR3 DNA is TGCGCCAGCAGCGGAGTCCCTCCTGGAAACACCATATATTTT.